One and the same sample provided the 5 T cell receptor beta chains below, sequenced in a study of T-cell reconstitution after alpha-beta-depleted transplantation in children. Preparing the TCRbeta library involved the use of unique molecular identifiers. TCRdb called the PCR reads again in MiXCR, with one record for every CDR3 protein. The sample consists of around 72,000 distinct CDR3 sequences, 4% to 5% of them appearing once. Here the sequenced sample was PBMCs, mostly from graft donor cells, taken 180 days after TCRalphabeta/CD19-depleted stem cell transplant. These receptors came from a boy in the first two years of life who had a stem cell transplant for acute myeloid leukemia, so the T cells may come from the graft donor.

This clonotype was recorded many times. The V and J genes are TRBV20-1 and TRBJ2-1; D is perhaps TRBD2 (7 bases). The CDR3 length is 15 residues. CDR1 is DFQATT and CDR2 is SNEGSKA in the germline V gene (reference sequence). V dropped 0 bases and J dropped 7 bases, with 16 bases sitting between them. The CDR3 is CSARDPREGGNEQFF. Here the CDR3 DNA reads TGCAGTGCTAGAGACCCAAGGGAGGGGGGAAATGAGCAGTTCTTC.

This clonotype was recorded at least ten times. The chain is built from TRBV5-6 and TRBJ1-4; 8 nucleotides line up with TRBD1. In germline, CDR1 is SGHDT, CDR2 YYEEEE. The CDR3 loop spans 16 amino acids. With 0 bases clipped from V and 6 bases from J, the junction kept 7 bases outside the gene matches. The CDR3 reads CASSLAIRGRDEKLFF. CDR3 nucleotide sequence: TGTGCCAGCAGCTTGGCCATCAGGGGGCGAGATGAAAAACTGTTTTTT.

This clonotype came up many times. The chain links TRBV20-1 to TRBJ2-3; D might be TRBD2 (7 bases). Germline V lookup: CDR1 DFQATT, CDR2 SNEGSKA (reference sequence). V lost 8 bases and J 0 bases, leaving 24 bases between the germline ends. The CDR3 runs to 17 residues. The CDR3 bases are TGCAGTACCCGGGGGGCTAGCGGAGTAATTAGCACAGATACGCAGTATTTT. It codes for CSTRGASGVISTDTQYF.

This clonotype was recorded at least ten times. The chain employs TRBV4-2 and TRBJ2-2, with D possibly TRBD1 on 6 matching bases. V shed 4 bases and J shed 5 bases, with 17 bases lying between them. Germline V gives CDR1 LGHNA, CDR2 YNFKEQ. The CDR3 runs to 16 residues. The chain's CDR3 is CASSPRYRAQTGELFF. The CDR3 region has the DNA TGTGCCAGCAGCCCCCGCTACAGGGCCCAAACCGGGGAGCTGTTTTTT.

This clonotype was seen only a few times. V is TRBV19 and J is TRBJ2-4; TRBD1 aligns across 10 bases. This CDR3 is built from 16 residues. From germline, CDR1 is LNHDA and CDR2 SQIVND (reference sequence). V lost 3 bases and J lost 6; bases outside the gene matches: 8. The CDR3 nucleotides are TGTGCCAGTAGTATCCTTCCGGGACAGGGGACAAACATTCAGTACTTC. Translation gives CASSILPGQGTNIQYF.